This T cell receptor beta chain is drawn from a study of blood T cell repertoires in COVID-19. The CDR3 loop spans 15 amino acids. Looked up from germline, CDR1 is SGHRS and CDR2 is YFSETQ. V shed 5 bases and J shed 4 bases, with 16 bases lying between them. Measured with immunoSEQ multiplex PCR; TCRdb has only the in-frame clones, and not every one. The sample holds under 100,000 clones, about nine tenths seen once. The chain is built from TRBV5-1 and TRBJ1-3, with D perhaps TRBD1 (6 bases). The receptor's source is a man between 45 and 60 years old with acute or convalescent COVID-19. The sample consisted of peripheral blood. The CDR3 bases are TGCGCCAGCAGTACTACTACAGGGTCAGGAAACACCATATATTTT. Translated, it gives CASSTTTGSGNTIYF.